The rows below give T cell receptor beta chains drawn from one sample of a study of tumor-infiltrating lymphocytes in localized non-small cell lung cancer. TCRdb keeps only in-frame clones here, not all; method: immunoSEQ multiplex PCR. This sample yields under 20,000 clones, of which around 63% are seen a single time; under 7.5% belongs to the top ten. The specimen sequenced was lung tumor tissue. All receptors derive from a human donor with non-small cell lung cancer. Both conserved end residues are part of each CDR3. A D gene is named only where the DNA matches it firmly. Clone size appears in some rows only: once, few, many, or a class for an expanded clone.

V: TRBV7-8; D: TRBD2; size: -; J: TRBJ2-2; CDR3: CASSPLAGVTGELFF; DNA: TGTGCCAGCAGCCCCTTAGCGGGAGTTACCGGGGAGCTGTTTTTT
V: TRBV13; D: -; size: few; J: TRBJ2-1; CDR3: CASSLGRTGSSYNEQFF; DNA: TGTGCCAGCAGCTTAGGCCGTACAGGGAGCTCCTACAATGAGCAGTTCTTC
V: TRBV5-5; D: TRBD1; size: -; J: TRBJ2-7; CDR3: CASSRQGTYEQYF; DNA: TGTGCCAGCAGTCGACAGGGCACCTACGAGCAGTACTTC
V: TRBV2; D: -; size: -; J: TRBJ2-1; CDR3: CASSEDSPDYNEQFF; DNA: TGTGCCAGCAGTGAAGACAGCCCGGATTACAATGAGCAGTTCTTC
V: TRBV7-2; D: TRBD1; size: -; J: TRBJ2-3; CDR3: CASTLRDRATDTQYF; DNA: TGTGCCAGCACTCTCCGGGACAGGGCCACAGATACGCAGTATTTT
V: TRBV29-1; D: -; size: -; J: TRBJ1-5; CDR3: CSVGGQGNSNQPQHF; DNA: TGCAGCGTCGGCGGTCAGGGAAATAGCAATCAGCCCCAGCATTTT
V: TRBV4-1; D: -; size: -; J: TRBJ2-7; CDR3: CASSQDLRDSYEQYF; DNA: TGCGCCAGCAGCCAAGATTTAAGGGATTCCTACGAGCAGTACTTC
V: TRBV29-1; D: TRBD1; size: -; J: TRBJ2-7; CDR3: CSVRTGPYEQYF; DNA: TGCAGCGTCCGGACAGGTCCCTACGAGCAGTACTTC
V: TRBV27; D: TRBD2; size: -; J: TRBJ2-1; CDR3: CASSGQAGAENEQFF; DNA: TGTGCCAGCAGTGGTCAAGCGGGAGCAGAGAATGAGCAGTTCTTC
V: TRBV4-2; D: -; size: -; J: TRBJ2-1; CDR3: CASSQDAGSSYNEQFF; DNA: TGTGCCAGCAGCCAAGACGCGGGAAGCTCCTACAATGAGCAGTTCTTC
V: TRBV18; D: -; size: -; J: TRBJ2-5; CDR3: CASSNTGLQETQYF; DNA: TGTGCCAGCTCAAACACAGGGTTGCAAGAGACCCAGTACTTC
V: TRBV11-3; D: -; size: -; J: TRBJ1-1; CDR3: CASSLGRNTEAFF; DNA: TGTGCCAGCAGCTTAGGGAGGAACACTGAAGCTTTCTTT
V: TRBV5-1; D: TRBD2; size: -; J: TRBJ2-7; CDR3: CASNAGGVYEQYF; DNA: TGCGCCAGCAACGCGGGAGGTGTCTACGAGCAGTACTTC
V: TRBV11-2; D: TRBD2; size: -; J: TRBJ2-7; CDR3: CASSLTYSGLSSYEQYF; DNA: TGTGCCAGCAGCCTAACGTATAGCGGGCTGAGCTCCTACGAGCAGTACTTC
V: TRBV5-4; D: TRBD1; size: -; J: TRBJ2-7; CDR3: CASSLEGHRGYEQYF; DNA: TGTGCCAGCAGCTTAGAGGGCCACAGGGGCTACGAGCAGTACTTC
V: TRBV5-6; D: TRBD1; size: -; J: TRBJ2-3; CDR3: CASSLEGGRQYF; DNA: TGTGCCAGCAGCTTGGAAGGGGGCCGCCAGTATTTT
V: TRBV18; D: TRBD1; size: -; J: TRBJ1-1; CDR3: CASSPLTGGAGSDTEAFF; DNA: TGTGCCAGCTCACCTTTGACAGGGGGCGCTGGGTCTGACACTGAAGCTTTCTTT
V: TRBV4-3; D: -; size: -; J: TRBJ1-3; CDR3: CASSQDLMVSGNTIYF; DNA: TGCGCCAGCAGCCAAGATCTGATGGTCTCTGGAAACACCATATATTTT
V: TRBV7-8; D: TRBD1; size: few; J: TRBJ2-1; CDR3: CASSSRGFGNNEQFF; DNA: TGTGCCAGCAGCTCCAGGGGGTTTGGGAACAATGAGCAGTTCTTC
V: TRBV5-8; D: -; size: -; J: TRBJ2-7; CDR3: CASTPKAVYEQYF; DNA: TGTGCCAGCACCCCTAAAGCAGTTTACGAGCAGTACTTC
V: TRBV28; D: TRBD2; size: few; J: TRBJ2-1; CDR3: CASSLLAGEVNEQFF; DNA: TGTGCCAGCAGTCTACTAGCGGGAGAAGTGAATGAGCAGTTCTTC
V: TRBV5-1; D: TRBD2; size: -; J: TRBJ2-3; CDR3: CASSLGPGSGARGDTQYF; DNA: TGCGCCAGCAGCTTGGGCCCTGGGAGCGGGGCCAGAGGGGATACGCAGTATTTT
V: TRBV30; D: TRBD1; size: once; J: TRBJ2-1; CDR3: CAWTVTGAWSGGEQFF; DNA: TGTGCCTGGACCGTCACAGGGGCCTGGTCTGGGGGTGAGCAGTTCTTC
V: TRBV12-5; D: -; size: few; J: TRBJ1-5; CDR3: CASGLDTGSQHF; DNA: TGTGCTAGTGGTTTGGACACGGGGTCCCAGCATTTT
V: TRBV11-2; D: TRBD2; size: -; J: TRBJ2-1; CDR3: CASSLDISSGRYNEQFF; DNA: TGTGCCAGCAGCTTAGATATTTCCAGCGGGAGATATAATGAGCAGTTCTTC
V: TRBV13; D: TRBD1; size: few; J: TRBJ2-7; CDR3: CASRRDSHEQYF; DNA: TGTGCCAGTAGACGGGACAGTCACGAGCAGTACTTC
V: TRBV9; D: -; size: -; J: TRBJ2-2; CDR3: CASSVDRELFF; DNA: TGTGCCAGCAGCGTAGACAGGGAGCTGTTTTTT
V: TRBV7-9; D: -; size: few; J: TRBJ1-2; CDR3: CASSSSTRGYGYTF; DNA: TGTGCCAGCAGCTCCTCGACCAGGGGCTATGGCTACACCTTC
V: TRBV10-1; D: -; size: -; J: TRBJ1-3; CDR3: CASGQGNTIYF; DNA: TGCGCCAGTGGACAAGGAAACACCATATATTTT
V: TRBV30; D: TRBD1; size: few; J: TRBJ1-4; CDR3: CAWSRRDSNEKLFF; DNA: TGTGCCTGGTCGAGAAGGGACAGTAATGAAAAACTGTTTTTT
V: TRBV6-5; D: TRBD1; size: medium-sized; J: TRBJ1-2; CDR3: CAIRGDRGTGYTF; DNA: TGTGCCATAAGGGGGGACAGGGGCACTGGCTACACCTTC
V: TRBV5-1; D: -; size: few; J: TRBJ2-5; CDR3: CASLRTGTREETQYF; DNA: TGCGCCAGCCTTCGGACAGGGACTAGGGAGGAGACCCAGTACTTC
V: TRBV14; D: -; size: -; J: TRBJ2-7; CDR3: CASTLGSVPFEQYF; DNA: TGTGCCAGCACCCTCGGGAGCGTCCCCTTCGAGCAGTACTTC